Listed below are T cell receptor beta chains from one sample, sequenced in a study of metastatic and nonmetastatic thyroid tumors. TCRdb re-analyzed the PCR reads using MiXCR. The table shows around 21,000 clones, with 23% occurring only once. What was sequenced was blood. Receptor source: a male donor with papillary thyroid cancer or a benign thyroid nodule (not recorded which). Some clones in this sample may be carry-over from other donors' samples. The conserved cysteine and the conserved F or W are not part of the CDR3 here. Fields, in order: J gene, V gene, CDR3 protein.

TRBJ2-3 TRBV6-4 VSRAGAGSSDTQY
TRBJ2-7 TRBV3-1 ASSQEGGGQY
TRBJ2-2 TRBV5-1 ASSLAAAVVSNTGELF
TRBJ2-7 TRBV12-3/TRBV12-4 ASSLQQEQY
TRBJ2-7 TRBV4-1 ASSQDVTGGEQY
TRBJ1-1 TRBV7-8 ASTPGPMNTEAF
TRBJ1-4 TRBV19 ASSTRVRGEKLF
TRBJ2-7 TRBV5-1 ASSFGTVYEQY
TRBJ2-5 TRBV27 ASSAWQQETQY
TRBJ2-7 TRBV7-2 ASSSRGVMY
TRBJ2-2 TRBV6-4 ASSVEGTGELF
TRBJ2-4 TRBV11-2 ASSLHALAKNIQY
TRBJ1-2 TRBV19 ASSIYGDYGYT